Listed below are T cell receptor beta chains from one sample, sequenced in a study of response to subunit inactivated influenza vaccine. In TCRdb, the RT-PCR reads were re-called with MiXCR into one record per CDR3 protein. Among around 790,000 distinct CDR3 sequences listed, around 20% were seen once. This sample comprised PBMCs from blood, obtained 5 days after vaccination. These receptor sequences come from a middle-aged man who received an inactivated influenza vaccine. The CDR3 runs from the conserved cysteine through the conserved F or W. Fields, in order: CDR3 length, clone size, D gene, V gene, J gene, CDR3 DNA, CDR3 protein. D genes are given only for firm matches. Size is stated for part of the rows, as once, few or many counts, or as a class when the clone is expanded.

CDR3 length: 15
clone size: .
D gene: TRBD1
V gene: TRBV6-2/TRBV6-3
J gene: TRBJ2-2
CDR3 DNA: TGTGCCAGCAGTTACCGGGACAGGCCCACCGGGGAGCTGTTTTTT
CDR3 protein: CASSYRDRPTGELFF

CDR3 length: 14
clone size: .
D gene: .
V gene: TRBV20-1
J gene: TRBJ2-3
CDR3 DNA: TGCAGTGCTAGGTGGTACATCAACACAGATACGCAGTATTTT
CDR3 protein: CSARWYINTDTQYF

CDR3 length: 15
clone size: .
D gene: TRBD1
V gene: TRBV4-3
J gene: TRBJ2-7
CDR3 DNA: TGCGCCAGCAGCCAAGCCGGGACAGGGGGTCTCGAGCAGTACTTC
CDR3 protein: CASSQAGTGGLEQYF

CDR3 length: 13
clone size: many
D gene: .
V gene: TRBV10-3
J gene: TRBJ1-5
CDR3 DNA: TGTGCCATCAGTGGGATACCCATACAGCCCCAGCATTTT
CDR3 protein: CAISGIPIQPQHF

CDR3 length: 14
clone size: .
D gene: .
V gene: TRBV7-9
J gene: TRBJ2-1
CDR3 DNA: TGTGCCAGCAGCTTACTTGGGCAACGGAATGAGCAGTTCTTC
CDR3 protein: CASSLLGQRNEQFF

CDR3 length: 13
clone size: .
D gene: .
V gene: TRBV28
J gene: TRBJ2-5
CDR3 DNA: TGTGCCAGCAGTGACTTCCTGGGAGAGACCCAGTACTTC
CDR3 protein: CASSDFLGETQYF

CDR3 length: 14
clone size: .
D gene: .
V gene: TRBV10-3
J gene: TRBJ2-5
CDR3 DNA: TGTGCCATCAGTGCGGACGGCGGGAAAGAGACCCAGTACTTC
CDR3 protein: CAISADGGKETQYF

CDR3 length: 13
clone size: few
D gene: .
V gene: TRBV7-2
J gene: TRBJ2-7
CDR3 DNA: TGTGCCAGCAGCAATACACGGACCTACGAGCAGTACTTC
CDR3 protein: CASSNTRTYEQYF

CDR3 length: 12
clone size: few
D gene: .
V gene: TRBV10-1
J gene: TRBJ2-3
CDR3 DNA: TGCGCCAGCAGTGAGTCGTCGGATACGCAGTATTTT
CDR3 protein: CASSESSDTQYF

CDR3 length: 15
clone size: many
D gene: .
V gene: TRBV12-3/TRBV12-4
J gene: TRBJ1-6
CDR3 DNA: TGTGCCAGCAGTTTATCCAACAGAAATAATTCACCCCTCCACTTT
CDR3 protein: CASSLSNRNNSPLHF

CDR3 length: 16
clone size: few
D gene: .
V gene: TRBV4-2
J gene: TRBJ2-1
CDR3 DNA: TGTGCCAGCAGCCCTTCTAACAATCAGCCCTACAATGAGCAGTTCTTC
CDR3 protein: CASSPSNNQPYNEQFF

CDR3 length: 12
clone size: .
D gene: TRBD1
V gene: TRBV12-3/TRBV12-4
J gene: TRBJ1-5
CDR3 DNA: TGTGCCAGCAGTACGAACAGGGGAGCCCAGCATTTT
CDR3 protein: CASSTNRGAQHF

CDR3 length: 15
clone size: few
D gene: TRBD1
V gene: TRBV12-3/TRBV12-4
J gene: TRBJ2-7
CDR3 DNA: TGTGCCAGCAGACCACCCGGGACAGGGCTGTACGAGCAGTACTTC
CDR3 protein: CASRPPGTGLYEQYF

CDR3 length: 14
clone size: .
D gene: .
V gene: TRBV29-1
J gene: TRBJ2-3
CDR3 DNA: TGCAGCGTTGAACTTCTGACACGGGGGGATACGCAGTATTTT
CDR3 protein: CSVELLTRGDTQYF

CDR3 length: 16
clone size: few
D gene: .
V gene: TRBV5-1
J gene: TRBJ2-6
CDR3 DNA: TGCGCCAGCAGCTTGGCCGGAACAGGCGGGGCCAACGTCCTGACTTTC
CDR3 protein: CASSLAGTGGANVLTF

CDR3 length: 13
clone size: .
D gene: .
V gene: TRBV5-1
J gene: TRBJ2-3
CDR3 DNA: TGCGCCAGCAGCGCGAGGGGCGCGGATACGCAGTATTTT
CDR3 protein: CASSARGADTQYF

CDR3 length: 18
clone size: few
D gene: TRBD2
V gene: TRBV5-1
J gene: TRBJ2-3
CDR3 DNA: TGCGCCAGCAGCTTGGGACAAAGACTAGCGCGTTCGGTAAATACGCAGTATTTT
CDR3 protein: CASSLGQRLARSVNTQYF

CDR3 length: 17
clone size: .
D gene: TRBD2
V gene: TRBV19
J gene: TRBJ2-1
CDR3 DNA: TGTGCCAGTAGTATAGGGGGACTAGCGGGGTCCTACAATGAGCAGTTCTTC
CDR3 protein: CASSIGGLAGSYNEQFF

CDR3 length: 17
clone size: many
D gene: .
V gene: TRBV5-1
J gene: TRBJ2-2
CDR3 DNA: TGCGCCAGCAGCTTGAGGATGGGACCATCGAACACCGGGGAGCTGTTTTTT
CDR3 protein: CASSLRMGPSNTGELFF

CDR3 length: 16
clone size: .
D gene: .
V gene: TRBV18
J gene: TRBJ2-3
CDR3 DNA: TGTGCCAGCTCACCCTCCGGGACACCCAGTACAGATACGCAGTATTTT
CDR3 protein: CASSPSGTPSTDTQYF

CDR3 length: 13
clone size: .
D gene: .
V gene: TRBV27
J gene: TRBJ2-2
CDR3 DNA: TGTGCCAGCAGAGACCCGGGACAAGGGAAGCTGTTTTTT
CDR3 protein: CASRDPGQGKLFF

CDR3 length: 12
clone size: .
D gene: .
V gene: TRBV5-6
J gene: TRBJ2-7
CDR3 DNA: TGTGCCAGCAGCCGGGACATCTACGAGCAGTACTTC
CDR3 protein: CASSRDIYEQYF

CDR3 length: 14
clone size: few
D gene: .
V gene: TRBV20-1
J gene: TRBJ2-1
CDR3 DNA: TGCAGTGCTCAAGCGGTGAGCTCCTACAATGAGCAGTTCTTC
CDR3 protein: CSAQAVSSYNEQFF

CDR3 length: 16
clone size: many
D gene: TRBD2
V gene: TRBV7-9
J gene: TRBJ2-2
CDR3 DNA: TGTGCCAGCAGCACGTGGACTAGCGGGAGTAGAGGGGAGCTGTTTTTT
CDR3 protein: CASSTWTSGSRGELFF

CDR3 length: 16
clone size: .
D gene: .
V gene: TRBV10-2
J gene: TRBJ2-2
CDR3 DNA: TGCGCCAGCAGTGAGAGGGACCTTTGGAACACCGGGGAGCTGTTTTTT
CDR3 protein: CASSERDLWNTGELFF

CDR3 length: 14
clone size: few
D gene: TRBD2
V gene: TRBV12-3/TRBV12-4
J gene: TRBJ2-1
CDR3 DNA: TGTGCCAGCAGCAATAGCGGGGGAGTCAATGAGCAGTTCTTC
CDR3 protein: CASSNSGGVNEQFF

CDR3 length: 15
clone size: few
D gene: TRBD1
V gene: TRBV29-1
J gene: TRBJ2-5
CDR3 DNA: TGCAGCGTTGAATTGGTTGACAGGGAACAAGAGACCCAGTACTTC
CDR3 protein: CSVELVDREQETQYF

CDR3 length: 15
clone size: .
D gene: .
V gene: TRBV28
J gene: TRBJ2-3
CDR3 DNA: TGTGCCAGCAGTTTGTACGGCCAAGAGGCAGATACGCAGTATTTT
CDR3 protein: CASSLYGQEADTQYF

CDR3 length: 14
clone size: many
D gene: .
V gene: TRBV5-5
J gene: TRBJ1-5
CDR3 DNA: TGTGCCAGCAGCTTGGAACAAAGCAATCAGCCCCAGCATTTT
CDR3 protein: CASSLEQSNQPQHF

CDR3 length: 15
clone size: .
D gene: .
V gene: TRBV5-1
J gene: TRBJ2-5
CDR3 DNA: TGCGCCAGCAGCTCCTCACCGGGAAACCAAGAGACCCAGTACTTC
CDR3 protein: CASSSSPGNQETQYF

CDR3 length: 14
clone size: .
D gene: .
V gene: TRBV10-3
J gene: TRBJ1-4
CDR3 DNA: TGTGCCACGCAGACAAGGGGCGACAGCGAAAAACTGTTTTTT
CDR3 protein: CATQTRGDSEKLFF

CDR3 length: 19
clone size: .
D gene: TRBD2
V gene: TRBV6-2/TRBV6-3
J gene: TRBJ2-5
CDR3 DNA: TGTGCCAGCAGTTACCCTATGCGGGCTAGCGGGAGTTCGTCGGAGACCCAGTACTTC
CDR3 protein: CASSYPMRASGSSSETQYF

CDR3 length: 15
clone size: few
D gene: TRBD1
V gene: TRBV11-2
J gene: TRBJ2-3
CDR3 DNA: TGTGCCAGCGCTGGAATCGGACAGGGGACAGATACGCAGTATTTT
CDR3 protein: CASAGIGQGTDTQYF

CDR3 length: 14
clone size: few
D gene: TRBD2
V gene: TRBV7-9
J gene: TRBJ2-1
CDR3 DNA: TGTGCCAGCAGCTTAGAAGGGGTAGCGGGAACGGTGTTCTTC
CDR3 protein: CASSLEGVAGTVFF

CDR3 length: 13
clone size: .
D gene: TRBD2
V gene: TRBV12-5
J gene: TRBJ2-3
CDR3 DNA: TGTGCTAGTGGACTAGCGGGGGGAGATACGCAGTATTTT
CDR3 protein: CASGLAGGDTQYF

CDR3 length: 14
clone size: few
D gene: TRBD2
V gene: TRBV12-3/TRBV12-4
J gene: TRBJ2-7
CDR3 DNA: TGTGCCAGCAGGCAAACTAGCGGCCCCTACGAGCAGTACTTC
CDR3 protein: CASRQTSGPYEQYF

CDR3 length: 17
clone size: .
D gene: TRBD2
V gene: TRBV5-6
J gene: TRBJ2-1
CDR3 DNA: TGTGCCAGCAGCTTGGGGTCCTGGCTAGCGGGAGTTTATGAGCAGTTCTTC
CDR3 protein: CASSLGSWLAGVYEQFF

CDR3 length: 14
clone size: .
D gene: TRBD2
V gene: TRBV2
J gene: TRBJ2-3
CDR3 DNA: TGTGCCAGCTTCCGGCTAGCGGGAGTAGATACGCAGTATTTT
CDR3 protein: CASFRLAGVDTQYF

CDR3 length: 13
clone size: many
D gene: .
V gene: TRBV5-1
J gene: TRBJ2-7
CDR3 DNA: TGCGCCAGCAGCTTGGAACAGGTTCGCGAGCAGTACTTC
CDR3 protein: CASSLEQVREQYF

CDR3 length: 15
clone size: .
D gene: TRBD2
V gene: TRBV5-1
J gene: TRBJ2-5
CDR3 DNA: TGCGCCAGCAGCTCCACCGGGAGGGCCCTGGAGACCCAGTACTTC
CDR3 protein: CASSSTGRALETQYF

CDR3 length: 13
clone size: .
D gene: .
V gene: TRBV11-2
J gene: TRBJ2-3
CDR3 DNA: TGTGCCAGCAGCGAGACAGTTTCAGATACGCAGTATTTT
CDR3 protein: CASSETVSDTQYF

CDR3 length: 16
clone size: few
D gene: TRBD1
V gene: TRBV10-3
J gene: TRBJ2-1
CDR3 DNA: TGTGCCATCAGTGAGTCGCTAACAGGGGGTAACAATGAGCAGTTCTTC
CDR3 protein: CAISESLTGGNNEQFF

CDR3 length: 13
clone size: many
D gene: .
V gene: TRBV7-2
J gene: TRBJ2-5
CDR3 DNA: TGTGCCAGCAGCTTAGGGAGTAGCGAGACCCAGTACTTC
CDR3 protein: CASSLGSSETQYF

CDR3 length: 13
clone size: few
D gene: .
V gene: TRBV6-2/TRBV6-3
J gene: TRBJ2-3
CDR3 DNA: TGTGCCAGCCGATGGGCCTCGGGAGATACGCAGTATTTT
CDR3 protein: CASRWASGDTQYF

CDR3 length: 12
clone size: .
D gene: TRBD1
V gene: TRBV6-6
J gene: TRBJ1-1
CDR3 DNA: TGTGCCAGCAGTTACAAGGACAGGGAGACTTTCTTT
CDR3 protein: CASSYKDRETFF

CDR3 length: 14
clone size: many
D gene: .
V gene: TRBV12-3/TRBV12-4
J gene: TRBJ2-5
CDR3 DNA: TGTGCCAGCAGTTTAATCGGATTAGAAGAGACCCAGTACTTC
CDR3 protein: CASSLIGLEETQYF

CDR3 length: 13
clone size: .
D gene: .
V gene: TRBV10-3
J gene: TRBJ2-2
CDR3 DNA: TGTGCCATCAGTACAGGGAACACCGGGGAGCTGTTTTTT
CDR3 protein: CAISTGNTGELFF

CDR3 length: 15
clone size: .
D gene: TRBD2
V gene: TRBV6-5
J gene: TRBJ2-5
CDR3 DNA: TGTGCCAGCAGTTCGTCGGGAGGGATACAAGAGACCCAGTACTTC
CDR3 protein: CASSSSGGIQETQYF

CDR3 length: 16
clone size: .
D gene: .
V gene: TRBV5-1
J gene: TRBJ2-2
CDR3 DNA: TGCGCCAGCAGTCGGCAGCATCTTGCGAACACCGGGGAGCTGTTTTTT
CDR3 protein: CASSRQHLANTGELFF

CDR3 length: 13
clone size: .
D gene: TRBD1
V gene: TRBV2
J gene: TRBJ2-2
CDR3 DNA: TGTGCCAACTCGGGACAGGGAGGCGGGGAGCTGTTTTTT
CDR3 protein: CANSGQGGGELFF

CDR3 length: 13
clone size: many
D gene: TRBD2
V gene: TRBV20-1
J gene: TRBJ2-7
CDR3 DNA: TGCAGTGCTGAAGGCGGGAGCGTCTACGAGCAGTACTTC
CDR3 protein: CSAEGGSVYEQYF

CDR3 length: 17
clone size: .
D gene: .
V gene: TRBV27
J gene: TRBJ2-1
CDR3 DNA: TGTGCCAGCAGTTTACTGGGAGCGATTAGCTCCTACAATGAGCAGTTCTTC
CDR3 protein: CASSLLGAISSYNEQFF

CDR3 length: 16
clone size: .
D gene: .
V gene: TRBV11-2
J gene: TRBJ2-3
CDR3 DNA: TGTGCCAGCAGCTTAGTCACGGGAGTAATAACAGATACGCAGTATTTT
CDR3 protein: CASSLVTGVITDTQYF

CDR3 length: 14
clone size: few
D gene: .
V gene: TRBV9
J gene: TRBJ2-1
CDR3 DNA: TGTGCCAGCAGCGCCCGGACGGTCGGCAATGAGCAGTTCTTC
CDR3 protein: CASSARTVGNEQFF